This T cell receptor (beta chain) was observed in a study of shared clonotypes between healthy human individuals. None of the donors, who were healthy HIV-negative adults, had recently had acute infections or vaccinations. CD4+ cells yielded CD45RA+ naive and CD45RA-negative memory subsets. Germline loops: CDR1 SQVTM, CDR2 ANQGSEA. The CDR3 runs to 14 residues. V dropped 1 base and J dropped 3 bases, with 10 bases sitting between them. Sequencing used immunoSEQ multiplex PCR; TCRdb keeps in-frame clones, though not all of them. Of about 1.1 million clones in the sample, about 84% are singletons; the top ten hold roughly 0.55%.

The sample consisted of memory CD4+ T cells from PBMCs. Regarding subset: CD45RA-negative fraction. The genes are TRBV29-1 and TRBJ2-1; D is perhaps TRBD1 (5 bases). This TCR derives from a young man in good health. Some clones in this sample may be carry-over from other donors' samples. CDR3 bases: TGCAGCGTTGAAGGGCAGGGTCACTACAATGAGCAGTTCTTC. Translated, it gives CSVEGQGHYNEQFF.